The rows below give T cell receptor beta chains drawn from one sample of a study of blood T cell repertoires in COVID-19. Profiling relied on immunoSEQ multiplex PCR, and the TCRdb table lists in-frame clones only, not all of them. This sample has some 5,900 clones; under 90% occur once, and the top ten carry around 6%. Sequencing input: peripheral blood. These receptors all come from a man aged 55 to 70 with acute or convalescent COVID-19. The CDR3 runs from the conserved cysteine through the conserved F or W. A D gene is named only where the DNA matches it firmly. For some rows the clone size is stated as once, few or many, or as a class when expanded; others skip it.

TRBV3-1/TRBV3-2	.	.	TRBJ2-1	TGTGCCAGCAGCCAAGTCCGGGACTCTTATTACAATGAGCAGTTCTTC	CASSQVRDSYYNEQFF
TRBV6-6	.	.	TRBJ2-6	TGTGCCAGCAGTCCATGGCGGGTGGGAACAAAGTCGGGCAACGTCCTGACTTTC	CASSPWRVGTKSGNVLTF
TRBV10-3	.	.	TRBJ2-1	TGTGCCATCAGTGAGATGGGGGGTAGCTCCTACAATGAGCAGTTCTTC	CAISEMGGSSYNEQFF
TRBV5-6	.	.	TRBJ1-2	TGTGCCAGCAGCTTTGAGGGAAGACCACAAAGCGTCTATGGCTACACCTTC	CASSFEGRPQSVYGYTF
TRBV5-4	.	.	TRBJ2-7	TGTGCCAGCAGCTTGGCCTCCAGGCTCGACGAGCAGTACTTC	CASSLASRLDEQYF
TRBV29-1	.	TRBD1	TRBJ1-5	TGCAGCGTCCAGACAGGGGTCAATCAGCCCCAGCATTTT	CSVQTGVNQPQHF
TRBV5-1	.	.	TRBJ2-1	TGCGCCAGCAGGGCGGGGTACAATGAGCAGTTCTTC	CASRAGYNEQFF
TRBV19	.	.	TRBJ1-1	TGTGCCAGTAGTATCGCAGGGATGAACACTGAAGCTTTCTTT	CASSIAGMNTEAFF
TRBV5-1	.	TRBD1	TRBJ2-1	TGCGCCAGCAGCTGGACAGGGGGGAGCGGCAATGAGCAGTTCTTC	CASSWTGGSGNEQFF
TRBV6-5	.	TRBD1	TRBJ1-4	TGTGCCAGCAGTTACTCGGGACAGGGAGTAAAAAAACTGTTTTTT	CASSYSGQGVKKLFF
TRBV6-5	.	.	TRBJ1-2	TGTGCCAGCTACAGGGCCCTTAACTATGGCTACACCTTC	CASYRALNYGYTF
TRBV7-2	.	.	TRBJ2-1	TGTGCCAGCAGCTTATCGGGGGACCCCCGGGTCAACAATGAGCAGTTCTTC	CASSLSGDPRVNNEQFF
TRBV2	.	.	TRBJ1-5	TGTGCCAGCAGGCCCCGACAGGTCAATCAGCCCCAGCATTTT	CASRPRQVNQPQHF
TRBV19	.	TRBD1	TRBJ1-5	TGTGCCAGTAGTGTAAAGAAGGGACAGGGGGCAAATCAGCCCCAGCATTTT	CASSVKKGQGANQPQHF
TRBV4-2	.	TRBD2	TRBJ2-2	TGTGCCAGCAGCCACGCGTCGGGACTAGCGGGGGGTACCGGGGAGCTGTTTTTT	CASSHASGLAGGTGELFF
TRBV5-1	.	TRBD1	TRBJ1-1	TGCGCCAGCAGCCTCACAGGGGGCCTGAACACTGAAGCTTTCTTT	CASSLTGGLNTEAFF
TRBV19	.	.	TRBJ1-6	TGTGCCAGTAGTTCCTCTTGGTTGCCGTCGGAGAATTCACCCCTCCACTTT	CASSSSWLPSENSPLHF
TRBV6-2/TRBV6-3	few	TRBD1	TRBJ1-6	TGTGCCAGCAGTCGGGGACAGGAAAATTCACCCCTCCACTTT	CASSRGQENSPLHF
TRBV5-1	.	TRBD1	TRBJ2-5	TGCGCCAGCAGCCCAGGACAGGGGCAAGAGACCCAGTACTTC	CASSPGQGQETQYF
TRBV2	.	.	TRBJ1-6	TGTGCCAGCAGCGCCTGGACAGAGAATTCACCCCTCCACTTT	CASSAWTENSPLHF
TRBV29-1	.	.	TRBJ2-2	TGCAGCGTTGGAGAGAGGCTGAACACCGGGGAGCTGTTTTTT	CSVGERLNTGELFF
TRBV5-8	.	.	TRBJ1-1	TGTGCCAGCAGCTTCGGGGGTGCCCTGAACACTGAAGCTTTCTTT	CASSFGGALNTEAFF
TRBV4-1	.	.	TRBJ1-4	TGCGCCAGCAGCCAAGATTTGGGCAGGGTTTATGAAAAACTGTTTTTT	CASSQDLGRVYEKLFF
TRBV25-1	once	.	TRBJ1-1	TGTGCCAGCAGTCCCCGTCCAGCAGGCACTGAAGCTTTCTTT	CASSPRPAGTEAFF
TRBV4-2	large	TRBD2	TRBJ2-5	TGTGCCAGCAGCCAAGAAGGGAAGGCGGGAGGGGGGCAAGAGACCCAGTACTTC	CASSQEGKAGGGQETQYF
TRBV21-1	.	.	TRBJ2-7	TGTGCCAGCAGCAAGGGTAGGACTTTTTACGAGCAGTACTTC	CASSKGRTFYEQYF
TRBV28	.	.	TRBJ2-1	TGTGCCAGCACCGGGACTCTTCGGAATGAGCAGTTCTTC	CASTGTLRNEQFF
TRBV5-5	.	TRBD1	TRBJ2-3	TGTGCCAGCAGCCAACGAGTTGGGACAGCGACAGATACGCAGTATTTT	CASSQRVGTATDTQYF
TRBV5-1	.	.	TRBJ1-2	TGCGCCAGCAGCCCGAAGGAAGGAGGGCGAGATGGCTACACCTTC	CASSPKEGGRDGYTF
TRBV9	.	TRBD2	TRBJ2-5	TGTGCCAGCAGCTCTGGGACTAGCGGGGGTGAGACCCAGTACTTC	CASSSGTSGGETQYF
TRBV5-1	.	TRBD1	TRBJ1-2	TGCGCCAGCAGCCCGGGGACAGGGGTGAACTATGGCTACACCTTC	CASSPGTGVNYGYTF
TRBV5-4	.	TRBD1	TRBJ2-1	TGTGCCAGCAGCTTGTATACAGGGGCCAATGAGCAGTTCTTC	CASSLYTGANEQFF
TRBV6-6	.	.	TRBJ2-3	TGTGCCAGCAGTTACGGGGGCACACCAGCTGAGGCGCAGTATTTT	CASSYGGTPAEAQYF
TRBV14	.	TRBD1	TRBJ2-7	TGTGCCAGCAGCCAGCCTGGGACAGGTGTTTACGAGCAGTACTTC	CASSQPGTGVYEQYF
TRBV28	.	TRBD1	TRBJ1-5	TGTGCCAGCAGTTCCGGACAGGGGCGCCGCCAGCCCCAGCATTTT	CASSSGQGRRQPQHF
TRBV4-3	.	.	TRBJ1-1	TGCGCCAGCAGCCAAAGCCACGGGAACACTGAAGCTTTCTTT	CASSQSHGNTEAFF
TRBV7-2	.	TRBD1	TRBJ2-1	TGTGCCAGCAGCTCGACAGGGCCCGTGGGGAATGAGCAGTTCTTC	CASSSTGPVGNEQFF
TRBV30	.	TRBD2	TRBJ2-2	TGTGCCTGGAGAAGGTCCAGCGGGGGAAGGAACACCGGGGAGCTGTTTTTT	CAWRRSSGGRNTGELFF
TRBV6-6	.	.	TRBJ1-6	TGTGCCAGCAGTCAACAGGCCCTCCAGGCCCTCCACTTT	CASSQQALQALHF
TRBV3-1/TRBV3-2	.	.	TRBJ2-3	TGTGCCAGCAGCCCCGGTTATGGAGATACGCAGTATTTT	CASSPGYGDTQYF
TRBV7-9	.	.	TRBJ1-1	TGTGCCAGCAGGAGAGATGGTGAAGCTTTCTTT	CASRRDGEAFF
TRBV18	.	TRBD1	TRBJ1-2	TGTGCCAGCTCACCAAGACAGGGACGGAACTATGGCTACACCTTC	CASSPRQGRNYGYTF
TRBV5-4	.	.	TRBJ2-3	TGTGCCACCAAGGTGGGGGGGGCAGGGAGCACAGATACGCAGTATTTT	CATKVGGAGSTDTQYF
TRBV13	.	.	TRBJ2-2	TGTGCCAGCAGCTTAGCGCGGGGACTCACCGGGGAGCTGTTTTTT	CASSLARGLTGELFF
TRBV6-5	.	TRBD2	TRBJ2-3	TGTGCCAGCAGTCTTTCTAGCGGGAGTACAGATACGCAGTATTTT	CASSLSSGSTDTQYF
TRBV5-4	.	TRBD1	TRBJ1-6	TGTGCCAGCAGCTTGACAGGGGCACCCTATAATTCACCCCTCCACTTT	CASSLTGAPYNSPLHF
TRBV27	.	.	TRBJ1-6	TGTGCCAGCAGTTTATCACCGTACATAATGGAGAATTCACCCCTCCACTTT	CASSLSPYIMENSPLHF
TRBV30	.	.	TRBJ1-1	TGTGCCTGGAGTCCCGCACAGGGCACTGAAGCTTTCTTT	CAWSPAQGTEAFF
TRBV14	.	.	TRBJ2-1	TGTGCCAGCAGCCAAGAGCGGGGCTACAATGAGCAGTTCTTC	CASSQERGYNEQFF
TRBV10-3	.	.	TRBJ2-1	TGTGCCATCGAGGAGGGGGCAGGTGAGCAGTTCTTC	CAIEEGAGEQFF
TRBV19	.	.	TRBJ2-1	TGTGCCAGTCAAGTCAGTTCCTACAATGAGCAGTTCTTC	CASQVSSYNEQFF
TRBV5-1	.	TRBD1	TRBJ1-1	TGCGCCAGCAGATTGCGACAGACAGGGGGAGAACGGAACACTGAAGCTTTCTTT	CASRLRQTGGERNTEAFF
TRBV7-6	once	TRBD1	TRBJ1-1	TGTGCCAGCAGCGTTACCCCAGGGGGGCACACTGAAGCTTTCTTT	CASSVTPGGHTEAFF
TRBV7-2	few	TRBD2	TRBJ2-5	TGTGCCAGCAGCCAAAGCGGGGGGGGAGAGACCCAGTACTTC	CASSQSGGGETQYF
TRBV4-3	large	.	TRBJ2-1	TGCGCCAGCAGCCTAAGAGGAGGGGAGGTCGATGAGCAGTTCTTC	CASSLRGGEVDEQFF
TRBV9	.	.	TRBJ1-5	TGTGCCAGCAGCGTGGGAGGGACTAATCAGCCCCAGCATTTT	CASSVGGTNQPQHF
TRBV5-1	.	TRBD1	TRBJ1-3	TGCGCCAGCAGCTTGGGACAGGGACCTGGAAACACCATATATTTT	CASSLGQGPGNTIYF
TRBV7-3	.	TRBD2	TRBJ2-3	TGTGCCAGCAGCAACAAATCGGGACTACCGACTAATACGCAGTATTTT	CASSNKSGLPTNTQYF
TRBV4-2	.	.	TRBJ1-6	TGTGCCAGCAGCCAAGAGAGGGTTTCACCCCTCCACTTT	CASSQERVSPLHF